This T cell receptor beta chain was sequenced in a study of blood T cells in healthy people across ages. Study summary: About one barcoded beta molecule per two T cells was captured by template switching.

The authors ran a second PCR of 7 to 11 cycles using a sample-barcoded 5' primer and a J-beta primer mix. TCRdb ran MiXCR on the 5' RACE reads and lists one entry per CDR3 protein. The sample includes 1.8 million or so distinct CDR3 sequences, approximately 39% of them seen just once. This clonotype has more than one count but fewer than ten. The receptor comes from a human donor in good health. Sequencing was performed on blood.

DNA of the CDR3: TGTGCCAGCAGTTTATGTCTTACCGGGCGGGTCTGCGCTGAGCAGTTCTTC. Translating gives CASSLCLTGRVCAEQFF. This sequence joins TRBV28 and TRBJ2-1, with D perhaps TRBD2 (5 bases). The V end lost 0 bases, the J end lost 9 bases, and 21 bases lay between the germline ends. The CDR3 has 17 residues. Germline V lookup: CDR1 MDHEN, CDR2 SYDVKM.